Below, 29 T cell receptor beta chains from the same sample are listed, as sequenced in a study of T cells in women clearing cervical HPV infection. This table comes from immunoSEQ multiplex PCR, and its TCRdb copy is limited to in-frame clones, with some not included. This repertoire comprises some 46,000 clones; its ten largest clones make up about 40%. The specimen was blood buffy coat. Receptor source: a woman between 18 and 70 years old with a cervical HPV16 infection that either progressed to CIN3+ or cleared (not recorded which).

The sequenced part of the CDR3 DNA is TGTGCCAGCTGGTCAGGATTAACCGGGGAG. Translating gives CASWSGLTGE. Given in full, the CDR3 is CASWSGLTGELFF. J is TRBJ2-2 and V is TRBV2; D gene ambiguous. The missing CDR3 end, 3 residues past where the read stops, is filled in from the germline J gene. V lost 8 bases and J lost 5, with 12 bases in between. Germline CDR1 SNHLY, CDR2 FYNNEI. CDR3 size: 13 residues.

A remark on this clone: Sequence at one end of the junction differs from germline and may be a read error. The read ends 3 residues shy of where the CDR3 ends; the end is completed using the germline J gene. The sample has other DNA sequences that encode this CDR3 too. This chain joins TRBV7-9 and TRBJ1-3; D remains unclear. CDR3 length: 14 amino acids. Germline V CDR1 and CDR2: SEHNR, FQNEAQ (reference sequence). Partial CDR3 DNA: TGTGCCAGCAGCTTAATGGACTCTGGAAACACT. It specifies CASSLMDSGNT. The complete CDR3 reads CASSLMDSGNTIYF.

Comments on this clone: The read stops 3 residues short of the end of the CDR3; the missing end is completed from the germline J gene. The chain couples TRBV19 to TRBJ1-5, with D tentatively TRBD1 (5 bases). Per germline, CDR1 LNHDA and CDR2 SQIVND (reference sequence). The V and J ends lost 3 bases and 0 bases respectively, with 15 bases between them. The CDR3 extends over 17 amino acids. The CDR3 bases that were read are TGTGCCAGTAGTATTTACGCCGACAGAGATAGCAATCAGCCC. It is translated as CASSIYADRDSNQP. The whole CDR3 protein reads CASSIYADRDSNQPQHF.

In regard to this clone: The read finishes 3 residues shy of the CDR3 end, and the germline J gene is used to complete it. This chain links TRBV20-1 with TRBJ2-1; 8 nucleotides agree with TRBD2. CDR1 is DFQATT, CDR2 SNEGSKA, per germline (reference sequence). The V and J ends lost 4 bases and 7 bases, in that order; junction bases with no gene match: 3. This CDR3 spans 12 amino acids. The CDR3 is CSAIGGGNEQFF. CDR3 DNA (partial): TGCAGTGCTATCGGGGGGGGGAATGAG.

On this clone: The CDR3 end falls 3 residues outside the read, so it is completed with the germline J gene. V and J are TRBV6-1 and TRBJ2-4; 8 bases are shared with TRBD2. CDR3 length: 13 amino acids. J was trimmed by 9 bases and V by 1 base; bases with no gene match: 2. Germline CDR1 and CDR2: MNHNS and SASEGT. The sequenced CDR3 bases are TGTGCCAGCAGTGAAGAACTAGCGGCCATT. Protein sequence: CASSEELAAI. The whole CDR3 sequence is CASSEELAAIQYF.

CDR3 loop: CSVVPVSYNEQFF. The sequenced part of the CDR3 DNA is TGCAGCGTTGTCCCCGTTTCGTACAATGAG. The V call is TRBV29-1, the J call TRBJ2-1, with no clear D. The read falls 3 residues short of the CDR3 end, and the missing part is taken from the germline J gene. The V gene lost 4 bases and the J gene lost 4 bases, with 11 bases spanning the gap. The CDR3 runs to 13 residues. Germline CDR1 is SQVTM and CDR2 is ANQGSEA.

As for this clone: The junction does not match germline at one end; this may be a read error. Read coverage stops 3 residues before the CDR3 terminus; the germline J gene supplies the remainder. This chain connects TRBV2 to TRBJ2-3; D not certain. This CDR3 is built from 12 residues. CDR1 and CDR2 from the germline V gene are SNHLY and FYNNEI. The CDR3 sequence: CASNGDSETQYF. The part of the CDR3 DNA that was read is TGTGCCAGCAATGGCGACTCAGAGACG.

A note on this clone: The read terminates 3 residues before the CDR3 end, so the remaining end is supplied by the germline J gene. The chain has TRBV6-2 or TRBV6-3 and TRBJ2-3; TRBD1 matches 7 bases. Germline assignment: CDR1 MNHEY and CDR2 SVGEGT. The CDR3 is made up of 14 amino acids. CDR3 sequence: CASSRQGSQETQYF. CDR3 DNA (partial): TGTGCCAGCAGTAGACAGGGAAGTCAAGAGACG.

Worth noting for this clone: The read terminates 3 residues before the CDR3 end, so the remaining end is supplied by the germline J gene. The chain recombines TRBV7-9 with TRBJ2-2, with TRBD1 matching 7 bases. With 6 bases clipped from V and 4 bases from J, the junction kept 8 bases outside the gene matches. CDR3 size: 15 residues. CDR1 SEHNR and CDR2 FQNEAQ come from the germline V gene (reference sequence). CDR3 region: CASREGGPVTGELFF. CDR3 DNA (partial): TGTGCCAGCAGAGAAGGGGGCCCGGTCACCGGGGAG.

Turning to this clone: Read data end 3 residues before the CDR3 end; the end is taken from the germline J gene. V is TRBV19 and J is TRBJ2-5, with TRBD1 as a possible D gene (5 bases). Trimming took 3 bases from V and 0 from J, leaving 14 bases between them. The CDR3 covers 16 residues. Germline CDR1 LNHDA, CDR2 SQIVND (reference sequence). The covered CDR3 bases are TGTGCCAGTAGTATTTACGGTTCAGGGAACCAAGAGACC. Translating it yields CASSIYGSGNQET. The whole CDR3 sequence reads CASSIYGSGNQETQYF.

As concerns this clone: The missing CDR3 end, 3 residues past where the read stops, is filled in from the germline J gene. The chain employs TRBV6-2 or TRBV6-3 and TRBJ1-6; 9 bases match TRBD1. The CDR3 runs to 15 residues. Trimming removed 5 bases from V and 9 bases from J; junction bases left unmatched: 8. CDR1 and CDR2 from the germline V gene are MNHEY and SVGEGT. CDR3 protein: CASSDRGSAVSPLHF. The CDR3 bases that were read are TGTGCCAGCAGTGACAGGGGGTCGGCGGTTTCACCC.

As regards this clone: The sequenced fragment ends 3 residues before the CDR3 boundary, so the rest is inferred from the germline J gene. The chain employs TRBV5-1 and TRBJ1-2; D gene uncertain. V was pared by 0 bases and J by 0 bases, with 9 bases between. Per germline, CDR1 SGHRS and CDR2 YFSETQ. CDR3 length: 15 residues. The CDR3 here is CASSLEVNSNYGYTF. CDR3 DNA, as far as it was read: TGCGCCAGCAGCTTGGAGGTCAATTCTAACTATGGC.

Concerning this clone: The read finishes 3 residues shy of the CDR3 end, and the germline J gene is used to complete it. The J gene is TRBJ1-1, the V gene TRBV7-2; D is unresolved. Per the germline V gene, CDR1 is SGHTA and CDR2 is FQGNSA. The CDR3 sequence is 13 residues long. CDR3 region: CASSLSRAGGAFF. CDR3 bases read: TGTGCCAGCAGCTTATCTCGGGCGGGAGGG. Full variable domain (missing parts from reference TRBV7-2 and TRBJ1-1): GAGVSQSPSNKVTEKGKDVELRCDPISGHTALYWYRQSLGQGLEFLIYFQGNSAPDKSGLPSDRFSAERTGGSVSTLTIQRTQQEDSAVYLCASSLSRAGGAFFGQGTRLTVV.

Concerning this clone itself: The junction does not match germline at one end; this may be a read error. The read terminates 3 residues ahead of where the CDR3 ends, so the germline J gene completes it. The chain is built from TRBV7-2 and TRBJ2-3; maybe TRBD2 (6 bases). The CDR3 contains 15 residues. Germline CDR1 SGHTA, CDR2 FQGNSA. CDR3 bases read: TGTGCCAGCAGTCCAATGACTAGTAGCTCAGAGACG. This translates into CASSPMTSSSET. The whole CDR3 reads CASSPMTSSSETQYF. Filled out from reference TRBV7-2 and TRBJ2-3, the complete variable domain reads GAGVSQSPSNKVTEKGKDVELRCDPISGHTALYWYRQSLGQGLEFLIYFQGNSAPDKSGLPSDRFSAERTGGSVSTLTIQRTQQEDSAVYLCASSPMTSSSETQYFGPGTRLTVL.

Notes on this clone: The read terminates 3 residues ahead of where the CDR3 ends, so the germline J gene completes it. J is TRBJ2-7 and V is TRBV6-2 or TRBV6-3; 9 nucleotides agree with TRBD2. Per germline, CDR1 MNHEY and CDR2 SVGEGT. CDR3 length: 17 residues. The V gene end was trimmed by 5 bases and the J gene end by 0 bases; junction bases not matched to a gene: 11. CDR3 sequence: CASSSPGLAFSSYEQYF. The sequenced CDR3 bases are TGTGCCAGCAGTAGTCCCGGACTAGCGTTTAGCTCCTACGAG.

Details on this clone: The read comes to an end 3 residues before the CDR3 does, leaving the germline J gene to fill in the end. Other nucleotide sequences from this sample produce the same CDR3. The chain combines TRBV7-2 with TRBJ1-3, with a weak D call TRBD1 (5 bases). Germline V gives CDR1 SGHTA, CDR2 FQGNSA. V lost 5 bases and J lost 4, with 15 bases in between. This CDR3 is 15 amino acids long. This chain's CDR3 is CASSPLDNPGNTIYF. The sequenced part of the CDR3 DNA is TGTGCCAGCAGCCCCTTGGACAACCCGGGAAACACC.

To note about this clone: The read ends 3 residues shy of where the CDR3 ends; the end is completed using the germline J gene. V is TRBV19 and J is TRBJ1-1; D is uncertain. The germline V gene has CDR1 LNHDA and CDR2 SQIVND (reference sequence). This CDR3 contains 15 residues. CDR3 protein: CASTRESTVNGLAFF. The DNA read from the CDR3 is TGTGCCAGTACCCGAGAGAGTACAGTAAACGGCTTA.

Points on this clone: A read error may account for a junction end that differs from germline. The missing CDR3 end, 3 residues past where the read stops, is filled in from the germline J gene. This sample also contains other DNA sequences that code for the same CDR3. The genes are TRBV11-2 and TRBJ1-3, with a possible D match to TRBD1 (5 bases). The length of the CDR3 is 12 residues. Germline assignment: CDR1 SGHAT and CDR2 FQNNGV. Partial CDR3 DNA: TGTGCCAGCAGCCGCTACGCGGACACG. This codes for CASSRYADT. The CDR3, in full, reads CASSRYADTIYF.

As to this clone: The read ends 3 residues shy of where the CDR3 ends; the end is completed using the germline J gene. The V call is TRBV18, the J call TRBJ1-5, with 9 bases matching TRBD1. The trim removed 1 base at V and 6 bases at J, leaving 4 bases unmatched. Germline V CDR1 and CDR2: KGHSH, LQKENI. The CDR3 is 15 amino acids. The DNA read from the CDR3 is TGTGCCAGCTCACCACAACAGGGGGCAGGTCAGCCC. Translating it yields CASSPQQGAGQP. In full, the CDR3 reads CASSPQQGAGQPQHF.

In terms of frequency, this clone is medium-sized. The read comes to an end 3 residues before the CDR3 does, leaving the germline J gene to fill in the end. The chain uses TRBV29-1 and TRBJ1-4; a weak D match, TRBD1 (5 bases). In germline, CDR1 is SQVTM, CDR2 ANQGSEA. The CDR3 spans 11 residues. Partial CDR3 DNA: TGCAGCGTCGTATTCCAGGGTATA. Amino acids: CSVVFQGI. In full, the CDR3 reads CSVVFQGILFF.

Worth noting for this clone: The sequenced fragment ends 3 residues before the CDR3 boundary, so the rest is inferred from the germline J gene. The V call is TRBV10-3, the J call TRBJ2-2, with TRBD1 matching 8 bases. The CDR3 is 13 amino acids. CDR1 ENHRY and CDR2 SYGVKD come from the germline V gene. V lost 9 bases and J lost 1; bases outside the gene matches: 1. The part of the CDR3 DNA that was read is TGTGCCATAGGACAGGGGAACACCGGGGAG. This sequence encodes CAIGQGNTGE. The full CDR3 protein reads CAIGQGNTGELFF.

Note on this clone: The CDR3 extends 3 residues past the end of the read, so its final part is completed from the germline J gene. The V call is TRBV18, the J call TRBJ2-3, with 9 bases fitting TRBD2. Germline values: CDR1 KGHSH, CDR2 LQKENI. This CDR3 has 17 residues. J was trimmed by 0 bases and V by 2 bases; bases with no gene match: 6. CDR3 DNA, as far as it was read: TGTGCCAGCTCACCAGGGCTAGCGGGGATAAGCACAGATACG. It specifies CASSPGLAGISTDT. The complete CDR3 sequence is CASSPGLAGISTDTQYF.

As for this clone: With the read ending 3 residues before the CDR3 end, the germline J gene is used to fill in that end. The rearrangement uses TRBV30 and TRBJ1-1, with D tentatively TRBD1 (6 bases). Germline V lookup: CDR1 GTSNPN, CDR2 SVGIG (reference sequence). This CDR3 is 15 amino acids long. The CDR3 bases that were read are TGTGCCTGGAGTGGTTTTGACCAGGGGTTGATCAAA. Its protein product is CAWSGFDQGLIK. The full CDR3 protein reads CAWSGFDQGLIKAFF.

Turning to this clone: The read terminates 3 residues before the CDR3 end, so the remaining end is supplied by the germline J gene. The chain recombines TRBV30 with TRBJ1-6, with D perhaps matching TRBD1 (5 bases). CDR3 length: 17 residues. The V and J ends lost 5 bases and 0 bases respectively, with 17 bases between them. Germline V lookup: CDR1 GTSNPN, CDR2 SVGIG (reference sequence). CDR3 DNA (partial): TGTGCCTGGGGGACTTTCGGGGGAGGCTCCTATAATTCACCC. This sequence encodes CAWGTFGGGSYNSP. The full CDR3 reads CAWGTFGGGSYNSPLHF.

Worth noting for this clone: The CDR3 end is not reached by the read, which stops 3 residues before it; the germline J gene fills it in. The J gene is TRBJ2-2, the V gene TRBV3-1 (or the pseudogene TRBV3-2), with TRBD1 matching over 7 bases. Looked up from germline, CDR1 is LGHDT and CDR2 is YNNKEL (reference sequence). This CDR3 region has 15 residues. This CDR3 is CASSLWDSNNEKLFF. Incomplete CDR3 DNA: TGTGCCAGCAGCCTATGGGACAGCAATAATGAAAAG.

Comment on this clone: The read terminates 3 residues ahead of where the CDR3 ends, so the germline J gene completes it. The gene calls are TRBV6-1 and TRBJ1-5, with 8 bases lining up with TRBD1. V dropped 3 bases and J dropped 4; count of bases not matched to a gene: 5. From germline, CDR1 is MNHNS and CDR2 SASEGT. CDR3 length: 15 amino acids. CDR3 DNA, as far as it was read: TGTGCCAGCAGTGATAGTCAGGGGGCAAATCAGCCC. Translated, it gives CASSDSQGANQP. From start to end, the CDR3 is CASSDSQGANQPQHF.

Incomplete CDR3 DNA: TGTGCCAGCAGTTACCTGTCCCGACAAGGCGGC. Amino acid sequence: CASSYLSRQGG. Given in full, the CDR3 is CASSYLSRQGGYTF. The V gene is TRBV6-2 or TRBV6-3, the J gene TRBJ1-2; D is ambiguous. Sequencing ends 3 residues short of the CDR3 end; the germline J gene provides the rest. CDR1 and CDR2 (germline): MNHEY, SVGEGT. This CDR3 is 14 amino acids long.

As concerns this clone: The sequenced fragment ends 3 residues before the CDR3 boundary, so the rest is inferred from the germline J gene. The chain joins TRBV5-6 to TRBJ2-7; 7 bases agree with TRBD1. This CDR3 spans 14 amino acids. Germline-derived CDR1 and CDR2 are SGHDT and YYEEEE. The trim removed 5 bases at V and 3 bases at J, leaving 8 bases unmatched. Incomplete CDR3 DNA: TGTGCCAGCAGGGATAGGAGACAGGGCTACGAG. It yields the protein CASRDRRQGYE. The full CDR3 reads CASRDRRQGYEQYF.

Concerning this clone itself: The read comes to an end 3 residues before the CDR3 does, leaving the germline J gene to fill in the end. The rearrangement uses TRBV5-1 and TRBJ2-7; 8 nucleotides line up with TRBD1. Germline V gene data show CDR1 as SGHRS and CDR2 as YFSETQ. CDR3 length equals 16 residues. V lost 3 bases and J lost 0; bases outside the gene matches: 8. CDR3 DNA, as far as it was read: TGCGCCAGCAGCTGGGATGGACAGGGCTCCTCCTACGAG. It encodes CASSWDGQGSSYE. The entire CDR3 sequence reads CASSWDGQGSSYEQYF.